The clone carrying this T cell receptor (beta chain) occurred a few times. The antigen remains unidentified. The data were taken from a study of OX40 agonist ivuxolimab in advanced cancers. Turning to the study itself: The patients received agonistic anti-OX40 (CD134) antibody ivuxolimab. Having had anti-PD-1, anti-PD-L1 or anti-CTLA-4 therapy before was allowed, and over 35% had some.

Overall study findings and caveats: Some patients without response likewise showed low normalized clonal expansion. Compared with CD4+, CD8+ T cells on average had more expanded clones.

This CDR3 comprises 21 residues. Germline CDR1 reads MNHEY; CDR2 reads SMNVEV (reference sequence). The V segment lost 0 bases and the J segment 0 bases; nucleotides outside the gene matches: 14. Data came from immunoSEQ multiplex PCR; TCRdb stores just in-frame clones and leaves some out. There are 71,000 or so clones in the sample; approximately 93% occur only once, and roughly 6.5% lies in the top ten. This sequence joins TRBV27 and TRBJ2-1, with 10 bases identical to TRBD2. This TCR derives from an adult with an advanced solid tumor such as melanoma, head and neck, liver or kidney cancer. The input for sequencing was CD4+ or CD8+ T cells sorted from blood, taken in a trial of the OX40 agonist ivuxolimab. CDR3 coding DNA: TGTGCCAGCAGTTTATCTACCGGAGCGGGAGGGCCGGAAAGCTCCTACAATGAGCAGTTCTTC. The encoded protein is CASSLSTGAGGPESSYNEQFF.